This T cell receptor beta chain is drawn from a study of T cell responses to AZD1222 COVID-19 vaccine. Study outcomes and limitations: Unmutated variant regions reportedly attract nearly half of all spike-specific TCRs.

Trimming stripped 0 bases from V and 2 bases from J, with 4 bases between. The germline V gene has CDR1 MNHNY and CDR2 SVGAGI (reference sequence). This CDR3 spans 13 amino acids. Data came from immunoSEQ multiplex PCR; TCRdb stores just in-frame clones and leaves some out. The table shows about 140,000 clones, with around 90% occurring only once. This clone was observed a few times. What it recognizes is unknown. This TCR was sampled from an adult in good health. The chain has TRBV6-6 and TRBJ2-5; D unresolved. The sample in question was peripheral blood, obtained on day 0 of AZD1222 vaccination. This CDR3 reads CASSYSRQETQYF. CDR3 sequence (DNA): TGTGCCAGCAGTTACTCTAGGCAAGAGACCCAGTACTTC.